Listed below are T cell receptor beta chains from one sample, sequenced in a study of cytomegalovirus exposure and HLA in healthy donors. Produced via immunoSEQ multiplex PCR; TCRdb's table is partial and in-frame only. This table holds 150,000 to 200,000 clones, about 82% found once. The sample consisted of PBMCs. The receptors here all came from a female donor in good health and CMV-seronegative. CDR3s include the opening cysteine and the closing phenylalanine or tryptophan. The order of the fields is D gene, clone size, J gene, V gene, CDR3 DNA, CDR3 protein. The D gene is left open where the match is weak. Not every row has a clone size; where given, it reads once, few, many or a size class.

D: .
size: .
J: TRBJ2-3
V: TRBV7-2
DNA: TGTGCCAGCAGCTTATCTCCAGGGTGGAGCACAGATACGCAGTATTTT
CDR3: CASSLSPGWSTDTQYF

D: .
size: few
J: TRBJ1-2
V: TRBV6-5
DNA: TGTGCCAGCAGAGCTCTCTTTTTGAGGGTTGAAGGCTACACCTTC
CDR3: CASRALFLRVEGYTF

D: TRBD1
size: .
J: TRBJ2-7
V: TRBV19
DNA: TGTGCCAGTACCCAGGGGACAGGGGACTACGAGCAGTACTTC
CDR3: CASTQGTGDYEQYF

D: .
size: few
J: TRBJ1-1
V: TRBV29-1
DNA: TGCAGCGTTGCTGGTTGGCACACTGAAGCTTTCTTT
CDR3: CSVAGWHTEAFF

D: TRBD1
size: .
J: TRBJ2-7
V: TRBV7-2
DNA: TGTGCCAGCAGGCCCGGGACAGGGCCCTACGAGCAGTACTTC
CDR3: CASRPGTGPYEQYF

D: TRBD1
size: once
J: TRBJ2-6
V: TRBV27
DNA: TGTGCCAGCAGTCCACTACCCGGGACAGGGTACTCTGGGGCCAACGTCCTGACTTTC
CDR3: CASSPLPGTGYSGANVLTF

D: TRBD1
size: few
J: TRBJ2-7
V: TRBV5-8
DNA: TGTGCCAGCAGATCAGACAGGGTAGATTACGAGCAGTACTTC
CDR3: CASRSDRVDYEQYF

D: TRBD1
size: .
J: TRBJ1-2
V: TRBV7-8
DNA: TGTGCCAGCAGCCGAAGACAGGGAGGTACCTATGGCTACACCTTC
CDR3: CASSRRQGGTYGYTF

D: .
size: once
J: TRBJ2-3
V: TRBV5-4
DNA: TGTGCCAGCAGCTTGGAACGGACAGTTGGAGATACGCAGTATTTT
CDR3: CASSLERTVGDTQYF

D: .
size: .
J: TRBJ1-1
V: TRBV28
DNA: TGTGCCAGCAGTCTATCCGGGACTGAAGCTTTCTTT
CDR3: CASSLSGTEAFF

D: .
size: .
J: TRBJ1-5
V: TRBV7-9
DNA: TGTGCCAGCACCCGGACTGGGGGGGAGGGCAATCAGCCCCAGCATTTT
CDR3: CASTRTGGEGNQPQHF

D: .
size: .
J: TRBJ1-1
V: TRBV10-3
DNA: TGTGCCATCAGTGAGTCTGGGGGGAGCACTGAAGCTTTCTTT
CDR3: CAISESGGSTEAFF

D: .
size: .
J: TRBJ2-1
V: TRBV5-1
DNA: TGCGCCAGCAGCCTAGGTCCCGGCGGCAATGAGCAGTTCTTC
CDR3: CASSLGPGGNEQFF

D: .
size: .
J: TRBJ2-7
V: TRBV5-6
DNA: TGTGCCAGCAGCTTCAGATCAAACCCCCTCCTCTCATTC
CDR3: CASSFRSNPLLSF

D: TRBD2
size: .
J: TRBJ2-1
V: TRBV19
DNA: TGTGCCAGCGAGAAGCGGGGGGCCTACAATGAGCAGTTCTTC
CDR3: CASEKRGAYNEQFF